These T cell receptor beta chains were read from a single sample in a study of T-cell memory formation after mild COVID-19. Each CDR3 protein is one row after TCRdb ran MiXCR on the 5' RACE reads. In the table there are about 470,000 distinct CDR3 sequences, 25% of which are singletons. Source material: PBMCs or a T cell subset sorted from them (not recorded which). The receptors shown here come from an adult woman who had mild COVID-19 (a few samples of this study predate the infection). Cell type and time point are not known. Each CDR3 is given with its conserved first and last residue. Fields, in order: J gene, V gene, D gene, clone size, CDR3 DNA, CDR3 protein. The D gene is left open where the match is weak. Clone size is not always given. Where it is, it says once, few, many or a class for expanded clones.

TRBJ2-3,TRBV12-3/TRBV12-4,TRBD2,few,TGTGCCAGCAGTTTCCGGGTCGCTAGCGGGAAAACAGATACGCAGTATTTT,CASSFRVASGKTDTQYF
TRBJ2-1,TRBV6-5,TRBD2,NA,TGTGCCAGTACTTTGACTAGCGGGAACAATGAGCAGTTCTTC,CASTLTSGNNEQFF
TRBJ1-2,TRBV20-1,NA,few,TGCAGTGCTGCCAGCTCCTCTAACTATGGCTACACCTTC,CSAASSSNYGYTF
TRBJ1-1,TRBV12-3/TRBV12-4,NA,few,TGTGCCAGCAGTTTAGCGCAGGGGCTGAGGACTGAAGCTTTCTTT,CASSLAQGLRTEAFF
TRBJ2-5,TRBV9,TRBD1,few,TGTGCCAGCAGCGTAGCGGACAGGCCTTCTCAGGAGACCCAGTACTTC,CASSVADRPSQETQYF
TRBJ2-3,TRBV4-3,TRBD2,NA,TGCGCCAGCAGCCAAGTAACTAGCGTCGTCACAGATACGCAGTATTTT,CASSQVTSVVTDTQYF
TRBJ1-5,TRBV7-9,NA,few,TGTGCCAGCAGCTTAGACGGCAGGGCGGGTCAGCCCCAGCATTTT,CASSLDGRAGQPQHF
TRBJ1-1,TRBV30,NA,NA,TGTGCCTGGATCGACAGTGAAGGGACTGAAGCTTTCTTT,CAWIDSEGTEAFF
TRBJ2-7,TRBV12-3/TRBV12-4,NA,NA,TGTGCCAGCAGCCCAGGGGGGGGTATAGAGCAGTACTTC,CASSPGGGIEQYF
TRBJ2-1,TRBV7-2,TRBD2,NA,TGTGCCAGCAGCGGTACTAGCGGGATGGGAAATGAGCAGTTCTTC,CASSGTSGMGNEQFF
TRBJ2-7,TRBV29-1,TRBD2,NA,TGCAGCGTAATAGGGACTAGCGGCAGATACTACGAGCAGTACTTC,CSVIGTSGRYYEQYF
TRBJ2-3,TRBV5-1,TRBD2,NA,TGCGCCAGCAGCTTGGAACTAGCGGGAGCTTCAGATACGCAGTATTTT,CASSLELAGASDTQYF
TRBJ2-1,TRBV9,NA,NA,TGTGCCAGCAGCGATCAGACGTACAATGAGCAGTTCTTC,CASSDQTYNEQFF
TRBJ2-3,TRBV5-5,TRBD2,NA,TGTGCCAGCAGCCCATCGGGGACTAGCGGGAGTTTCGCAGATACGCAGTATTTT,CASSPSGTSGSFADTQYF
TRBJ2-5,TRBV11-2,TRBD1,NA,TGTGCCAGCAGCACCCGACAGGGTTGGGAGACCCAGTACTTC,CASSTRQGWETQYF
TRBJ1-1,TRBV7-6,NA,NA,TGTGCCAGCAGCTCCTTACTGGGGCGTGGGATAACTGAAGCTTTCTTT,CASSSLLGRGITEAFF
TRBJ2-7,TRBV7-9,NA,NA,TGTGCCAGCAGCTTTATAAACGAGCAGTACTTC,CASSFINEQYF
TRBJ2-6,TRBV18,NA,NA,TGTGCCAGCTCCCAATCAGGGGACTCTGGGGCCAACGTCCTGACTTTC,CASSQSGDSGANVLTF
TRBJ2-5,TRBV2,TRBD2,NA,TGTGCCAGCAGATGGGGAGTAGCGGGGCAAGAGACCCAGTACTTC,CASRWGVAGQETQYF
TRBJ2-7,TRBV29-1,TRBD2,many,TGCAGCGTTGAATTCGGTAGCGGGTCCTACGAGCAGTACTTC,CSVEFGSGSYEQYF
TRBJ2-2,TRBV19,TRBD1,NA,TGTGCCAGCAAACCGGACAGGGTTGCCACCGGGGAGCTGTTTTTT,CASKPDRVATGELFF
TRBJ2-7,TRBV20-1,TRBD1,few,TGCAGTGCTACCCAGGGGGCGCAGCAGTACTTC,CSATQGAQQYF
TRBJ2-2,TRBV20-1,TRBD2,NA,TGCAGTGCTAGGGCTAGCGGGAGTTCCTCCGGGGAGCTGTTTTTT,CSARASGSSSGELFF
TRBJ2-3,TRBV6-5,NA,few,TGTGCCAGCACATCGGGGAGGGGGCATACAGATACGCAGTATTTT,CASTSGRGHTDTQYF
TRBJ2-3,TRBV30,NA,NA,TGTGCCTGGAGCCGCGGGGCCCCCGATACGCAGTATTTT,CAWSRGAPDTQYF
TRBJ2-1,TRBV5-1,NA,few,TGCGCCAGCAGCCAAACCACAGGGAATTTCTACAATGAGCAGTTCTTC,CASSQTTGNFYNEQFF
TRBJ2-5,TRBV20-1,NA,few,TGCAGTGCTAGGACTAAGAGGGAGACCCAGTACTTC,CSARTKRETQYF
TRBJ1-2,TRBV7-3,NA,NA,TGTGCCAGCAGCTTAACGGGAGGCTGGAAGGGGAAGAGCTATGGCTACACCTTC,CASSLTGGWKGKSYGYTF
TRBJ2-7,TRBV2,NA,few,TGTGCCAGCAGTGAAGTCCGTACGGGGGAGTACTTC,CASSEVRTGEYF
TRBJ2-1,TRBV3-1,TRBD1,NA,TGTGCCAGCAGCCAATTCACAGGGGGGGAGCAGTTCTTC,CASSQFTGGEQFF
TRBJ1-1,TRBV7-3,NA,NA,TGTGCCAGCAGCATAGGGGGGGCAGCTGAAGCTTTCTTT,CASSIGGAAEAFF
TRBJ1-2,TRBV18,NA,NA,TGTGCCAGCTCACCAAGTAAGAATGGCTACACCTTC,CASSPSKNGYTF
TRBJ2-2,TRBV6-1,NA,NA,TGTGCCAGCAGCAGACGGCTGAACACCGGGGAGCTGTTTTTT,CASSRRLNTGELFF
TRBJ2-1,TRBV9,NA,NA,TGTGCCAGCAGCGTCCCCTCCTCGGGGGACAACTCCTACAATGAGCAGTTCTTC,CASSVPSSGDNSYNEQFF
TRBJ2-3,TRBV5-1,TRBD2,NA,TGCGCCAGCAGCCATCTACCGAGAGCTAGCGGGGGGGCTAGAGATACGCAGTATTTT,CASSHLPRASGGARDTQYF
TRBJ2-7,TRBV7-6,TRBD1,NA,TGTGCCAGCAGCGTCCGGGACAGCTACGAGCAGTACTTC,CASSVRDSYEQYF
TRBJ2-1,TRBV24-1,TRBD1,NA,TGTGCCACCGCTGGACAGGGGGCGCGGGCTATGAATGAGCAGTTCTTC,CATAGQGARAMNEQFF
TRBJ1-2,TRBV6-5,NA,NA,TGTGCCAGCAGTTGGGGACCGTATGGCTACACCTTC,CASSWGPYGYTF
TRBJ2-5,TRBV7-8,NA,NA,TGTGCCAGCAGCCAACAGGGTATCCAAGAGACCCAGTACTTC,CASSQQGIQETQYF
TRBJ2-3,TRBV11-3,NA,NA,TGTGCCAGCAGCTTAGGTACGGACGGCCCCGCGCAGTATTTT,CASSLGTDGPAQYF
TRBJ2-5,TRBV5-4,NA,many,TGTGCCAGCAAAGAGAGGGCGGTGCAAGAGACCCAGTACTTC,CASKERAVQETQYF
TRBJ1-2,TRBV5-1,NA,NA,TGCGCCAGCAGCTTGGAGCAGGGGCCCAACTATGGCTACACCTTC,CASSLEQGPNYGYTF
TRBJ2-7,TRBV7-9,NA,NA,TGTGCCAGCAGCCAACTCCCCGGGGCCGGGGTCGAGCAGTACTTC,CASSQLPGAGVEQYF
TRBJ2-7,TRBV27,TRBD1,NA,TGTGCCAGCAGCCCGCCACCTACAGGGGCTCTTCCCTACGAGCAGTACTTC,CASSPPPTGALPYEQYF
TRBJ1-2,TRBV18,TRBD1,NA,TGTGCCAGCTCACCATCAGGGACAGGGGGAGCTCGTGGCTACACCTTC,CASSPSGTGGARGYTF
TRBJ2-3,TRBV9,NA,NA,TGTGCCAGCACGCCCACATCTAGCACAGATACGCAGTATTTT,CASTPTSSTDTQYF
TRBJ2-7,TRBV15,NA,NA,TGTGCCACCAGCAGAGATCGGGGCACGGAGATGCAGTACTTC,CATSRDRGTEMQYF
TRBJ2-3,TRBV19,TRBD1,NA,TGTGCCAGTAGTATAGACCGGGGACAGGGGGCGAAGGATACGCAGTATTTT,CASSIDRGQGAKDTQYF
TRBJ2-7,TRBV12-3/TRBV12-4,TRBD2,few,TGTGCCAGCAGTTTAAGTAGCGGGTCGCGGCTCTACGAGCAGTACTTC,CASSLSSGSRLYEQYF
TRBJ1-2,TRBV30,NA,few,TGTGCCTGGAGTCCACTTCTTGCAGGGACCAACTATGGCTACACCTTC,CAWSPLLAGTNYGYTF
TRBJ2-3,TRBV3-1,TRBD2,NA,TGTGCCAGCAGCCAATATCCTAGCGGACCGACTACAGATACGCAGTATTTT,CASSQYPSGPTTDTQYF
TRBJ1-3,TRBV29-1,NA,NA,TGCAGCGTTGTTCGGGACTCTGGAAACACCATATATTTT,CSVVRDSGNTIYF
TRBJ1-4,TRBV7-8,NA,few,TGTGCCAGCGGGGACCCCGGTGAAAAACTGTTTTTT,CASGDPGEKLFF
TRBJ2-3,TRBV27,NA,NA,TGTGCCAGCAGTTTCGCCACGATTGAGGCGGATACGCAGTATTTT,CASSFATIEADTQYF
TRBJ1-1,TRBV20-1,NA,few,TGCAGTGCTAGAGATCAACGGGACTTGAACACTGAAGCTTTCTTT,CSARDQRDLNTEAFF
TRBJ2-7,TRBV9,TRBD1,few,TGTGCCAGCAGCGTAGAGGGGGACAGGACATCCTACGAGCAGTACTTC,CASSVEGDRTSYEQYF
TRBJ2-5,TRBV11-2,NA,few,TGTGCCAGCAGCCCGGGACACAGCCAAGAGACCCAGTACTTC,CASSPGHSQETQYF
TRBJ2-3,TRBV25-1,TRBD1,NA,TGTGCCAGCAGTGCTGACAGGGCGACAGATACGCAGTATTTT,CASSADRATDTQYF
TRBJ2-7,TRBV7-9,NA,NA,TGTGCCAGCAGCTCTATGGCAGTATCCTACGAGCAGTACTTC,CASSSMAVSYEQYF
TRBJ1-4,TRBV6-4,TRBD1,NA,TGTGCCAGCAGCCCGACAGGGGAGGGTGAAAAACTGTTTTTT,CASSPTGEGEKLFF